The 23 T cell receptor beta chains below come from one sample, sequenced in a study of neurological immune-mediated disorders. TCRdb ran MiXCR on the 5' RACE reads and lists one entry per CDR3 protein. The sample gives around 44,000 distinct CDR3 sequences, more than 2% of which show up once; 9.5% to 15% is in the top ten. The sample was PBMCs. These TCRs come from a young man with multiple sclerosis.

The sample holds many counts of this clonotype. The chain joins TRBV20-1 to TRBJ2-5; 13 bases are a match to TRBD2. Germline lookup yields CDR1 DFQATT and CDR2 SNEGSKA (reference sequence). The CDR3 runs to 14 residues. The trim removed 5 bases at V and 6 bases at J, leaving 6 bases unmatched. The CDR3 region is CSAARTSGRQTQYF. Here the CDR3 DNA reads TGCAGTGCTGCCCGGACTAGCGGGAGACAGACCCAGTACTTC.

This clonotype has ten or more counts. The chain couples TRBV14 to TRBJ1-2; D unresolved. The V end lost 0 bases, the J end lost 8 bases, and 10 bases lay between the germline ends. The V gene's germline CDR1 is SGHDN and CDR2 FVKESK. The CDR3 has 13 amino acids. The CDR3 DNA reads as TGTGCCAGCAGCCAAGATAAACTCCAGGGCTACACCTTC. Translation gives CASSQDKLQGYTF.

This clonotype was counted ten times or more. The chain joins TRBV20-1 to TRBJ2-1, with D possibly matching TRBD1 (6 bases). Germline V lookup: CDR1 DFQATT, CDR2 SNEGSKA (reference sequence). This CDR3 has 14 amino acids. Trimming removed 1 base from V and 4 bases from J, with 11 bases in between. The DNA of the CDR3 is TGCAGTGCTAGAGCGACAGGAGATTACAATGAGCAGTTCTTC. It specifies CSARATGDYNEQFF.

The table lists this clonotype with many counts. V usage is TRBV7-2 and J usage is TRBJ2-3, with D possibly matching TRBD2 (5 bases). In germline, CDR1 is SGHTA, CDR2 FQGNSA. V was shortened by 8 bases and J by 6 bases, with 12 bases between the two germline ends. This CDR3 spans 12 amino acids. CDR3 sequence reads: CASVAIADTQYF. The CDR3 DNA follows: TGTGCCAGCGTGGCAATAGCGGATACGCAGTATTTT.

This clonotype was found many times. The CDR3 reads CASSYAGERETQYF. In nucleotides, the CDR3 is TGTGCCAGCAGTTACGCGGGAGAAAGGGAGACCCAGTACTTC. V usage is TRBV6-5 and J usage is TRBJ2-5; 7 bases are shared with TRBD2. The germline gives CDR1 MNHEY, CDR2 SVGAGI. This CDR3 spans 14 amino acids. Trimming at V came to 2 bases and at J to 5 bases, leaving 5 bases not matched to a gene.

This clonotype has ten or more counts. The chain employs TRBV15 and TRBJ2-5; D could derive from TRBD1 or TRBD2 (5 bases each). The CDR3 runs to 15 residues. Looked up from germline, CDR1 is LNHNV and CDR2 is YYDKDF (reference sequence). Deletions cut 6 bases from V and 7 bases from J, with 21 bases between. The CDR3 DNA reads TGTGCCACCAGGTCTCAGCGCCTGGGGGAAGGGACCCAGTACTTC. This encodes CATRSQRLGEGTQYF.

This clonotype has at least ten counts. This chain links TRBV5-6 with TRBJ2-1, with 7 bases lining up with TRBD1. This CDR3 has 15 residues. Germline CDR1 SGHDT, CDR2 YYEEEE. V shed 0 bases, J shed 9 bases, and the junction held 9 bases outside the gene matches. In nucleotides, the CDR3 is TGTGCCAGCAGCTTGGGACAGGGTTCTTGGGGTGAGCAGTTCTTC. Its translation is CASSLGQGSWGEQFF.

This clonotype was seen repeatedly, ten times or more. V is TRBV20-1 and J is TRBJ2-7; 7 bases are shared with TRBD2. The CDR3 spans 15 residues. The germline gives CDR1 DFQATT, CDR2 SNEGSKA (reference sequence). V trimming: 3 bases; J trimming: 3 bases; junction bases outside the gene matches: 11. The CDR3 nucleotides are TGCAGTGCTAGCCGGGGAGGACTAGAGATCTACGAGCAGTACTTC. Translating it yields CSASRGGLEIYEQYF.

This clonotype was recorded many times. In DNA form, the CDR3 reads TGCAGTGCTAGAGATAACCGTATGCAGTACTTC. Translating it yields CSARDNRMQYF. The chain carries TRBV20-1 and TRBJ2-7; D is ambiguous. Germline V gives CDR1 DFQATT, CDR2 SNEGSKA (reference sequence). V was shortened by 0 bases and J by 9 bases, with 9 bases between the two germline ends. The CDR3 consists of 11 residues.

At least ten counts were recorded for this clonotype. The V and J genes are TRBV20-1 and TRBJ2-3; weak D call: TRBD2 (6 bases). V gave up 3 bases and J gave up 1 base, with 8 bases separating them. Germline V gene data show CDR1 as DFQATT and CDR2 as SNEGSKA (reference sequence). The CDR3 spans 13 residues. CDR3 in amino acids: CSARSSGTDTQYF. Written as DNA, the CDR3 is TGCAGTGCTAGGTCTAGCGGCACAGATACGCAGTATTTT.

This clonotype was recorded many times. V and J are TRBV18 and TRBJ2-5; 7 bases are shared with TRBD2. CDR1 and CDR2 from the germline V gene are KGHSH and LQKENI. V shed 6 bases and J 5 bases; nucleotides not matched to a gene: 9. This CDR3 contains 14 residues. The CDR3 is CASSLAGVSETQYF. The DNA of the CDR3 is TGTGCCAGCTCCCTGGCGGGAGTAAGCGAGACCCAGTACTTC.

This clonotype has a count of ten or more. The chain uses TRBV5-1 and TRBJ1-4; D call uncertain. The CDR3 runs 18 residues. Trimming cost V 4 bases and J 7 bases, with 26 bases left between them. Germline assignment: CDR1 SGHRS and CDR2 YFSETQ. The CDR3 spells CASSPGRSRLQFSEKLFF. The CDR3 DNA is TGCGCCAGCAGCCCGGGGAGGTCGAGGTTGCAATTTAGTGAAAAACTGTTTTTT.

This clonotype was seen at least ten times. The V gene is TRBV20-1, the J gene TRBJ2-1; 7 bases are shared with TRBD2. Germline values: CDR1 DFQATT, CDR2 SNEGSKA (reference sequence). The CDR3 has 13 residues. The CDR3 here is CRPREGPGNEQFF. In DNA form, the CDR3 reads TGCAGGCCGAGGGAGGGCCCAGGCAATGAGCAGTTCTTC.

In this sample, this clonotype turned up many times. The rearrangement uses TRBV28 and TRBJ2-7, with TRBD2 matching over 8 bases. Germline lookup yields CDR1 MDHEN and CDR2 SYDVKM. The CDR3 loop spans 12 amino acids. V trimming: 6 bases; J trimming: 3 bases; junction bases outside the gene matches: 1. The CDR3 loop reads CASRTSGYEQYF. The CDR3 DNA sequence: TGTGCCAGCAGAACTAGCGGCTACGAGCAGTACTTC.

This clonotype was seen ten or more times. This rearrangement joins TRBV28 to TRBJ2-7; D might be TRBD2 (7 bases). Germline V gene sequence: CDR1 MDHEN, CDR2 SYDVKM. The CDR3 extends over 14 amino acids. Trimming shortened V by 7 bases and J by 4 bases, and 17 bases separated the two germline ends. The CDR3 DNA reads as TGTGCCAGCATTAGGGGGGGACCTAGTTACGAGCAGTACTTC. Encoded protein: CASIRGGPSYEQYF.

This clonotype has at least ten counts. The V call is TRBV6-1, the J call TRBJ2-6, with 8 nucleotides matching TRBD1. After removal of 6 bases from V and 0 bases from J, the junction contained 1 base not matched to a gene. CDR3 length: 15 amino acids. CDR1 and CDR2 from the germline V gene are MNHNS and SASEGT. CDR3 in amino acids: CASRTGGSGANVLTF. The CDR3 DNA reads as TGTGCCAGCAGAACAGGGGGCTCTGGGGCCAACGTCCTGACTTTC.

This clonotype was counted at least ten times. The rearrangement links TRBV12-3 or TRBV12-4 to TRBJ2-7, with D perhaps TRBD1 (6 bases). The germline V and J ends were trimmed by 5 bases and 2 bases, with 16 bases remaining between them. The CDR3 totals 15 residues. CDR3 in DNA: TGTGCCAGCAGTCCTCAGACAGGTTCTACCTACGAGCAGTACTTC. It codes for CASSPQTGSTYEQYF.

The sample holds many counts of this clonotype. V gene TRBV20-1 combines with J gene TRBJ2-1; tentatively, D is TRBD2 (5 bases). Germline V gives CDR1 DFQATT, CDR2 SNEGSKA (reference sequence). The CDR3 loop spans 14 amino acids. Trimming pared 6 bases from V and 4 bases from J, leaving 16 bases between. This chain's CDR3 is CSALTGKTYNEQFF. DNA for the CDR3: TGCAGTGCCCTGACCGGGAAAACTTACAATGAGCAGTTCTTC.

This clonotype was seen many times. The chain recombines TRBV4-1 with TRBJ2-7, with 8 nucleotides matching TRBD2. V lost 5 bases and J lost 4; bases outside the gene matches: 10. The CDR3 loop spans 15 amino acids. Germline CDR1 reads MGHRA; CDR2 reads YSYEKL. CDR3: CASSTWAGGLYEQYF. The CDR3 coding sequence is TGCGCCAGCAGCACTTGGGCGGGGGGTCTGTACGAGCAGTACTTC.

This clonotype has a count of ten or more. This chain links TRBV12-3 or TRBV12-4 with TRBJ1-2; TRBD1 aligns across 8 bases. This CDR3 spans 13 amino acids. The V and J ends lost 2 bases and 8 bases, in that order; junction bases with no gene match: 4. As DNA, the CDR3 is TGTGCCAGCAGTTTACAGGGGGCGATGGGCTACACCTTC. It codes for CASSLQGAMGYTF.

In its sample, this clonotype was seen many times. The J gene is TRBJ2-7, the V gene TRBV12-3 or TRBV12-4; 10 bases match TRBD2. The CDR3 has 14 amino acids. V trimming: 7 bases; J trimming: 2 bases; junction bases outside the gene matches: 5. CDR3 nucleotide sequence: TGTGCCAGCACCGTAGCGGGGGGAACCTACGAGCAGTACTTC. Encoded protein: CASTVAGGTYEQYF.

This clonotype was picked up many times. For the CDR3, the DNA is TGCAGCGATGAGACCCAGTACTTC. Translating it yields CSDETQYF. The chain carries TRBV29-1 and TRBJ2-5, with no clear D. There are 8 residues in the CDR3. V gave up 7 bases and J gave up 5 bases, with 2 bases separating them. Germline lookup yields CDR1 SQVTM and CDR2 ANQGSEA.

This clonotype was observed many times. The gene calls are TRBV20-1 and TRBJ2-1; 7 nucleotides align to TRBD2. Germline V gene sequence: CDR1 DFQATT, CDR2 SNEGSKA (reference sequence). After removal of 3 bases from V and 3 bases from J, the junction contained 11 bases not matched to a gene. The CDR3 spans 16 residues. DNA for the CDR3: TGCAGTGCTAGTTATTCTAGCGGCGGAATCTACAATGAGCAGTTCTTC. Translated, it gives CSASYSSGGIYNEQFF.